This entry lists 2 T cell receptor beta chains sequenced from one sample in a study of cytomegalovirus exposure and HLA in healthy donors. This table comes from immunoSEQ multiplex PCR, and its TCRdb copy is limited to in-frame clones, with some not included. The table shows about 130,000 clones, with approximately 94% occurring only once. Sequencing was done on a sample of PBMCs. These TCRs come from a woman aged 18-30 years in good health and CMV-seronegative.

The chain carries TRBV30 and TRBJ1-2; D is unclear. V lost 3 bases and J 5 bases, leaving 10 bases between the germline ends. This CDR3 spans 12 amino acids. CDR1 is GTSNPN and CDR2 is SVGIG in the germline V gene (reference sequence). Written as DNA, the CDR3 is TGTGCCTGGAGCCCGGGATTATATGGCTACACCTTC. Residues: CAWSPGLYGYTF.

The CDR3 region is CAHERTVNTEAFF. The CDR3 DNA is TGTGCCCACGAAAGGACAGTGAACACTGAAGCTTTCTTT. The J gene is TRBJ1-1, the V gene TRBV6-1, with a tentative D call TRBD1 (6 bases). Germline V gene lookup returns CDR1 MNHNS and CDR2 SASEGT. The CDR3 is 13 amino acids. With 11 bases removed from V and 0 bases from J, the gap between germline ends came to 13 bases.